Sequencing of this T cell receptor (beta chain) was carried out in a study of blood T cell repertoires in COVID-19. Study context: From T cells, B-cell-depleted T cells, or PBMCs came the material, which was cDNA or gDNA.

Seattle's enrolled individuals joined amid active infection and were then monitored longitudinally. Per the authors' pipeline: Reference gene primer amplification gave nucleated cell count estimates. Repertoires were generated with immunoSEQ multiplex PCR, while TCRdb's copy carries only in-frame clones and drops some. Clonal size and the V and J genes are those of that table, whereas D and trimming came from the DNA. The sample yields under 200,000 clones, roughly nine tenths seen once. What was sequenced was peripheral blood. The receptor comes from a woman aged 55-69 years with COVID-19, enrolled during active disease.

CDR3 loop: CASSFPSRDVAKNIQYF. As DNA, the CDR3 is TGTGCCAGCAGCTTTCCATCGCGGGATGTGGCCAAAAACATTCAGTACTTC. The chain links TRBV7-9 to TRBJ2-4; D possibly corresponds to TRBD2 (6 bases). Trimming removed 3 bases at V and 1 base at J, with 16 bases between. Germline lookup yields CDR1 SEHNR and CDR2 FQNEAQ (reference sequence). The CDR3 runs 17 residues.